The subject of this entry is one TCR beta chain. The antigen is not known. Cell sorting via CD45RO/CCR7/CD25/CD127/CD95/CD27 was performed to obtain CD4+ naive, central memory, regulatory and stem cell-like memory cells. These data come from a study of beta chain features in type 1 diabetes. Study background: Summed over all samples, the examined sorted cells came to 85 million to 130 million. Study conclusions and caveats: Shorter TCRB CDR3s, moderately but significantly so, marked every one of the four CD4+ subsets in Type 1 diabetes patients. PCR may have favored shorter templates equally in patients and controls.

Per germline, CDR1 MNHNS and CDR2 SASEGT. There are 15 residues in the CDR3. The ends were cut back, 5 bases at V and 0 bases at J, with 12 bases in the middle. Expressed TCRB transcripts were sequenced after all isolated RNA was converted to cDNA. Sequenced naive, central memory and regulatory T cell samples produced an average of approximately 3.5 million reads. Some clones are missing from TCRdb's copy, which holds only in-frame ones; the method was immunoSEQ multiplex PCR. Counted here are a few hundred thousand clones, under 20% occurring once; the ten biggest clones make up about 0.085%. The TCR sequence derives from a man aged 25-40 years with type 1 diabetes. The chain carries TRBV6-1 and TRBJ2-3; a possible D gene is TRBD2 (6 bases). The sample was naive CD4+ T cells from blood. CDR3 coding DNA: TGTGCCAGCAGTTCTAGCGTCTGGAGCACAGATACGCAGTATTTT. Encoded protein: CASSSSVWSTDTQYF.